This entry lists 20 T cell receptor beta chains sequenced from one sample in a study of cytomegalovirus exposure and HLA in healthy donors. The assay was immunoSEQ multiplex PCR, and TCRdb's table has in-frame clones only and misses some. Among around 250,000 clones, about 90% were seen once, and the ten largest hold 0.37%. Sequences were obtained from PBMCs. The receptors were gathered from a woman between 18 and 29 years old in good health and CMV-seronegative.

This chain links TRBV5-5 with TRBJ1-2; tentative D call: TRBD1 (5 bases). V lost 4 bases and J 8 bases, leaving 12 bases between the germline ends. The CDR3 length is 12 residues. CDR1 and CDR2 from the germline V gene are SGHKS and YYEKEE (reference sequence). The CDR3 bases are TGTGCCAGCAGCGACACAGGTTCCGGCTACACCTTC. This encodes CASSDTGSGYTF.

CDR3 loop: CASSPTGQGGETQYF. CDR3 sequence (DNA): TGTGCCAGCAGCCCGACCGGACAGGGGGGAGAGACCCAGTACTTC. V and J are TRBV11-3 and TRBJ2-5; TRBD1 matches at 10 bases. CDR3 length equals 15 residues. The germline CDR1 and CDR2 sequences are SGHNT and YENEEA. Germline trimming cut 5 bases from V and 4 bases from J; bases unmatched to any gene: 7.

The rearrangement joins TRBV7-2 to TRBJ2-3, with 8 bases aligning to TRBD1. The CDR3 extends over 15 amino acids. Germline V gene data show CDR1 as SGHTA and CDR2 as FQGNSA. V lost 3 bases to trimming and J lost 6 bases; unmatched junction nucleotides: 8. CDR3 in DNA: TGTGCCAGCAGCTTCCAGGGGGCGCAGGGGGATACGCAGTATTTT. This gives the protein CASSFQGAQGDTQYF.

The chain links TRBV4-1 to TRBJ2-7, with D possibly matching TRBD2 (5 bases). Trimming took 0 bases from V and 3 from J, leaving 12 bases between them. Germline CDR1 MGHRA, CDR2 YSYEKL. This CDR3 has 15 amino acids. CDR3 in amino acids: CASSQDNGILYEQYF. CDR3 DNA sequence: TGCGCCAGCAGCCAAGATAACGGGATACTCTACGAGCAGTACTTC.

J is TRBJ1-6 and V is TRBV25-1, with a tentative D call TRBD1 (6 bases). V lost 2 bases and J lost 8, with 10 bases in between. The germline V gene has CDR1 MGHDK and CDR2 SYGVNS. This CDR3 contains 14 residues. The CDR3 loop is CASSEGTGYSPLHF. For the CDR3, the DNA is TGTGCCAGCAGTGAAGGTACAGGGTATTCACCCCTCCACTTT.

The rearrangement joins TRBV7-9 to TRBJ1-1; the D gene is possibly TRBD1 (6 bases). This CDR3 contains 17 residues. Germline values: CDR1 SEHNR, CDR2 FQNEAQ (reference sequence). The V end lost 4 bases, the J end lost 2 bases, and 20 bases lay between the germline ends. The CDR3 protein is CASSSRLGGAANTEAFF. The CDR3 DNA is TGTGCCAGCAGCTCCCGTTTAGGGGGGGCAGCCAACACTGAAGCTTTCTTT.

The count of this clone is one. This chain joins TRBV4-3 and TRBJ2-7; TRBD1 is a possible D gene (6 bases). This CDR3 comprises 14 residues. Per germline, CDR1 LGHNA and CDR2 YSLEER. The V end lost 4 bases, the J end lost 0 bases, and 10 bases lay between the germline ends. DNA for the CDR3: TGCGCCAGCAGCCCGGGACACTCCTCCTACGAGCAGTACTTC. It codes for CASSPGHSSYEQYF.

The CDR3 sequence is CASSVDPTSDYGYTF. DNA for the CDR3: TGTGCCAGCAGCGTAGACCCGACTAGTGACTATGGCTACACCTTC. V usage is TRBV9 and J usage is TRBJ1-2; no reliable D call. There are 15 residues in the CDR3. With 0 bases removed from V and 3 bases from J, the gap between germline ends came to 12 bases. Germline V CDR1 and CDR2: SGDLS, YYNGEE.

The chain joins TRBV14 to TRBJ1-2, with TRBD1 matching over 7 bases. Germline CDR1 reads SGHDN; CDR2 reads FVKESK. This CDR3 region has 15 residues. V lost 0 bases, J lost 4 bases, and 5 bases stayed unmatched. The CDR3: CASSQDGTAGYGYTF. The CDR3 DNA sequence: TGTGCCAGCAGCCAAGACGGGACAGCTGGCTATGGCTACACCTTC.

A word on this clone: Additional DNA sequences in this sample encode the identical CDR3. The chain is built from TRBV15 and TRBJ1-6, with a tentative D call TRBD1 (6 bases). CDR1 is LNHNV, CDR2 YYDKDF, per germline (reference sequence). The V and J ends lost 3 bases and 5 bases respectively, with 14 bases between them. This CDR3 is built from 16 residues. CDR3 loop: CATSSGFWTDNSPLHF. The CDR3 DNA is TGTGCCACCAGCAGTGGCTTTTGGACAGATAATTCACCCCTCCACTTT.

This chain connects TRBV7-9 to TRBJ2-5; the D gene is possibly TRBD1 (5 bases). The CDR3 totals 15 residues. In germline, CDR1 is SEHNR, CDR2 FQNEAQ (reference sequence). Trimming pared 4 bases from V and 2 bases from J, leaving 14 bases between. The CDR3 DNA follows: TGTGCCAGCAGCTCCAACCCACAGGTTCAAGAGACCCAGTACTTC. Amino acid sequence: CASSSNPQVQETQYF.

The J gene is TRBJ2-4, the V gene TRBV11-2; TRBD2 might be the D (5 bases). From germline, CDR1 is SGHAT and CDR2 FQNNGV. CDR3 length: 13 residues. With 5 bases removed from V and 13 bases from J, the gap between germline ends came to 18 bases. The CDR3 DNA follows: TGTGCCAGCAGCCGTGCCACTAGTAGGATACAGTACTTC. Translating gives CASSRATSRIQYF.

The chain has TRBV5-4 and TRBJ2-7, with D maybe TRBD2 (6 bases). The CDR3 extends over 14 amino acids. Per the germline V gene, CDR1 is SGHNT and CDR2 is YYREEE (reference sequence). The V end lost 2 bases, the J end lost 5 bases, and 14 bases lay between the germline ends. CDR3 amino acids: CASSFRGGANEQYV. CDR3 bases: TGTGCCAGCAGCTTCCGAGGAGGGGCTAACGAGCAGTACGTC.

This chain joins TRBV9 and TRBJ2-7, with 13 bases lining up with TRBD2. Germline trimming cut 3 bases from V and 3 bases from J; bases unmatched to any gene: 3. The germline CDR1 and CDR2 sequences are SGDLS and YYNGEE. CDR3 size: 15 residues. CDR3 residues: CASSGGTSGVYEQYF. For the CDR3, the DNA is TGTGCCAGCAGCGGTGGGACTAGCGGGGTCTACGAGCAGTACTTC.

This chain connects TRBV5-1 to TRBJ1-3; TRBD1 agrees at 7 bases. The CDR3 consists of 15 residues. The trim removed 4 bases at V and 5 bases at J, leaving 9 bases unmatched. Germline assignment: CDR1 SGHRS and CDR2 YFSETQ. CDR3: CASSTSTGDRNTIYF. CDR3 nucleotide sequence: TGCGCCAGCAGCACCAGTACAGGGGACAGAAACACCATATATTTT.

J is TRBJ2-3 and V is TRBV27; 8 bases align to TRBD2. This CDR3 spans 17 amino acids. V was pared by 3 bases and J by 1 base, with 9 bases of the junction left unmatched. The V gene's germline CDR1 is MNHEY and CDR2 SMNVEV (reference sequence). CDR3 sequence reads: CASSLGFRRGGTDTQYF. The CDR3 DNA reads TGTGCCAGCAGTTTGGGGTTTAGGCGGGGGGGCACAGATACGCAGTATTTT.

The gene calls are TRBV5-4 and TRBJ1-2; D may be TRBD1 (6 bases). The V end lost 1 base, the J end lost 8 bases, and 15 bases lay between the germline ends. The CDR3 extends over 14 amino acids. Germline V gives CDR1 SGHNT, CDR2 YYREEE (reference sequence). The CDR3 loop reads CASSLNTGIGGYTF. Written as DNA, the CDR3 is TGTGCCAGCAGCTTGAACACAGGGATTGGGGGCTACACCTTC.

The V gene is TRBV15, the J gene TRBJ2-1; D gene unclear. This CDR3 contains 13 residues. Trimming removed 0 bases at V and 6 bases at J, with 6 bases between. Looked up from germline, CDR1 is LNHNV and CDR2 is YYDKDF (reference sequence). CDR3 sequence: CATSRDLGNEQFF. CDR3 bases: TGTGCCACCAGCAGAGACCTAGGCAATGAGCAGTTCTTC.

The gene calls are TRBV19 and TRBJ1-2; TRBD1 aligns across 8 bases. Trimming cost V 6 bases and J 0 bases; bases outside gene matches: 3. Germline values: CDR1 LNHDA, CDR2 SQIVND (reference sequence). The CDR3 is 14 residues long. The CDR3 region is CASSPGQANYGYTF. For the CDR3, the DNA is TGTGCCAGTAGCCCGGGACAGGCTAACTATGGCTACACCTTC.

This clone appeared a single time. V is TRBV10-3 and J is TRBJ2-7; 8 nucleotides agree with TRBD1. The germline V gene has CDR1 ENHRY and CDR2 SYGVKD. This CDR3 spans 17 amino acids. With 0 bases clipped from V and 0 bases from J, the junction kept 7 bases outside the gene matches. Written as DNA, the CDR3 is TGTGCCATCAGTGAGTCAAGACAGGGGCCGGGCTCCTACGAGCAGTACTTC. Its translation is CAISESRQGPGSYEQYF.